This T cell receptor (beta chain) was sequenced during a study of T cell clonality in common variable immunodeficiency. Generated by immunoSEQ multiplex PCR, the TCRdb table keeps only in-frame clones and is missing some. This sample comprises about 26,000 clones, none seen once only. Study results and caveats: Reportedly, TCR beta sequences from common variable immunodeficiency showed fewer deletions and N-nucleotide insertions.

Replacement immunoglobulin had been given to every CVID subject for at least one year. CDR1 KGHSH and CDR2 LQKENI come from the germline V gene. The CDR3 is 16 residues long. The V segment lost 6 bases and the J segment 0 bases; nucleotides outside the gene matches: 8. This clone was recorded at least ten times. Its antigen is unknown. The sequenced fragment ends 3 residues before the CDR3 boundary, so the rest is inferred from the germline J gene. The sequencing input was peripheral blood mononuclear cells. The TCR was taken from a human donor with common variable immunodeficiency. The gene calls are TRBV18 and TRBJ2-1, with TRBD2 identical over 7 bases. CDR3 DNA, as far as it was read: TGTGCCAGCTCCCAAACCGGGGGGAGCTCCTACAATGAG. As protein: CASSQTGGSSYNE. The complete CDR3 sequence is CASSQTGGSSYNEQFF.